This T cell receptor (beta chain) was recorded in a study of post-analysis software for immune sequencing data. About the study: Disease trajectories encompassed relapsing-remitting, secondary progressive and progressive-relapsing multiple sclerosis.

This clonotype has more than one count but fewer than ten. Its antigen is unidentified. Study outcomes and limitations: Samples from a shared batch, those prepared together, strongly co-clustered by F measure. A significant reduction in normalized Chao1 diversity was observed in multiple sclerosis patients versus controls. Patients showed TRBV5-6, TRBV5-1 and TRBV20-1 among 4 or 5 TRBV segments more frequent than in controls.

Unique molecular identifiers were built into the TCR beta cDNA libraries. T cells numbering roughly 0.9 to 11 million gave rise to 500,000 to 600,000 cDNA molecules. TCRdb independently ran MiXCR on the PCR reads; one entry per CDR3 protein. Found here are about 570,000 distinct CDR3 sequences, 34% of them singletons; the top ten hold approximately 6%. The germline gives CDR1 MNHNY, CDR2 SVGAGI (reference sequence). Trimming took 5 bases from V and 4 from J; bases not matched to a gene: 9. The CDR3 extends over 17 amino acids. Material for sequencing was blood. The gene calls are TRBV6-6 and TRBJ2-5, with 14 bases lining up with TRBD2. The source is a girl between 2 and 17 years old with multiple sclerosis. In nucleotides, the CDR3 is TGTGCCAGCAGTCTGGGACTAGCGGGGGCCGGGGGAGAGACCCAGTACTTC. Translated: CASSLGLAGAGGETQYF.